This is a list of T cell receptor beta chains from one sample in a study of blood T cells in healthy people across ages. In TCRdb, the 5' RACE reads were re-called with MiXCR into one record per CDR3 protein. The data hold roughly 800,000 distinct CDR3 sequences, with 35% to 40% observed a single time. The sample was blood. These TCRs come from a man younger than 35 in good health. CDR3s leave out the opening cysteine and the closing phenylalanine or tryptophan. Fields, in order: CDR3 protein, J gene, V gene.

SARDYRGPSYNEQY	TRBJ2-7	TRBV20-1
AIKRSGTGPPYEQY	TRBJ2-7	TRBV10-3
ASRQGGSINEKLF	TRBJ1-4	TRBV27
ASSFLRAGEQETQY	TRBJ2-5	TRBV5-1
ASMGGPTDTQY	TRBJ2-3	TRBV6-2/TRBV6-3
AWSVGGRGDTQY	TRBJ2-3	TRBV30
ASSPLAGGHYEQY	TRBJ2-7	TRBV7-2
ASSRKDEQY	TRBJ2-7	TRBV6-5
ASSLEVDISYEQY	TRBJ2-7	TRBV5-1
ASSALAGAQETQY	TRBJ2-5	TRBV9
AIRDRNYEQY	TRBJ2-7	TRBV7-8
ASSFYRDSTYEQY	TRBJ2-7	TRBV7-2
ATSQRGYNEQF	TRBJ2-1	TRBV15
AIRDRAQEQY	TRBJ2-7	TRBV10-3
ASTNRGGISPYGQF	TRBJ2-1	TRBV12-3/TRBV12-4
ASSRGPTYEQY	TRBJ2-7	TRBV5-1
ASSQLGTGGEKLF	TRBJ1-4	TRBV4-1
ASSLRSDMNTEAF	TRBJ1-1	TRBV5-5
ASSLGLEKATNEKLF	TRBJ1-4	TRBV7-8
ASSQQGRPPYEQY	TRBJ2-7	TRBV14
SAKDGGELF	TRBJ2-2	TRBV20-1
ASLGIWARNEQF	TRBJ2-1	TRBV6-2/TRBV6-3
ASAGGSGYEQY	-	TRBV9
ASSLAGGIEQF	TRBJ2-1	TRBV28
ASSTTSGGDEQF	TRBJ2-1	TRBV7-2
ATGTSGSEQY	TRBJ2-5	TRBV24-1
ASSFGTGVYNEQF	TRBJ2-1	TRBV5-6
AINTTEGYGANVLT	TRBJ2-6	TRBV10-3
ASSLGRGGNFNSPLH	TRBJ1-6	TRBV7-3
ASSEVRYNEQF	TRBJ2-1	TRBV2
SVPTNLYQQGTGRGYT	TRBJ1-2	TRBV29-1
ASSQEAGVGYEQY	-	TRBV4-3
ASSPRTSNTGELF	TRBJ2-2	TRBV2
ASSPPGIAVTYNEQF	TRBJ2-1	TRBV18
SARVAGGPHGKNIQY	-	TRBV20-1
ASSGTSGSYEQY	TRBJ2-7	TRBV9
ASSQEQGPPNLKLF	TRBJ1-4	TRBV4-2
ASSIQETTEAF	TRBJ1-1	TRBV7-9
SVDGQSSYNEQF	TRBJ2-1	TRBV29-1
SVEIPAGSSPYEQY	TRBJ2-7	TRBV29-1
ASRKRGGVDTQY	TRBJ2-3	TRBV6-2/TRBV6-3
ASSGPTSADTQY	TRBJ2-3	TRBV6-6